The 5 T cell receptor beta chains given below trace back to one sample, sequenced in a study of T-cell reconstitution after alpha-beta-depleted transplantation in children. Unique molecular identifiers tagged the TCRbeta library. TCRdb reprocessed the PCR reads with MiXCR, giving one entry per CDR3 protein. The profile covers under 350,000 distinct CDR3 sequences, with nearly 10% appearing a single time and roughly a tenth taken by the ten largest. The sequences come from PBMCs from the stem cell graft donor, collected from the stem cell graft. The receptors derive from a human donor who donated a stem cell graft to a child with SCID.

This clonotype was counted at least ten times. The CDR3 region is CSARDPGTTGNTIYF. In DNA form, the CDR3 reads TGCAGTGCTAGAGATCCCGGGACCACTGGAAACACCATATATTTT. The V call is TRBV20-1, the J call TRBJ1-3, with a possible D match to TRBD1 (5 bases). The CDR3 covers 15 residues. Trimming left V 0 bases short and J 2 bases short, with 11 bases between. The V gene's germline CDR1 is DFQATT and CDR2 SNEGSKA (reference sequence).

The chain couples TRBV12-3 or TRBV12-4 to TRBJ2-3; D is perhaps TRBD1 (5 bases). CDR3 length equals 15 residues. V lost 5 bases and J lost 0, with 12 bases in between. The CDR3 loop is CASSEGQTSTDTQYF. Written as DNA, the CDR3 is TGTGCCAGCAGTGAAGGACAAACTAGCACAGATACGCAGTATTTT.

The rearrangement uses TRBV5-4 and TRBJ1-2; D unclear. The CDR3 contains 14 residues. Germline V lookup: CDR1 SGHNT, CDR2 YYREEE (reference sequence). Trimming took off 0 bases at V and 6 bases at J, with 12 bases between the two ends. The CDR3 bases are TGTGCCAGCAGCTTGGCCGGGGAGCTTAATGGCTACACCTTC. Protein: CASSLAGELNGYTF.

This clonotype appeared a few times. CDR3 sequence (DNA): TGCAGCGTCCTGTGGGACAGATACAATGAGCAGTTCTTC. Its translation is CSVLWDRYNEQFF. V usage is TRBV29-1 and J usage is TRBJ2-1; TRBD1 agrees at 7 bases. Germline V gene lookup returns CDR1 SQVTM and CDR2 ANQGSEA. The CDR3 is 13 amino acids. V lost 6 bases and J lost 4; bases outside the gene matches: 6.

This clonotype has only a few counts. The chain has TRBV5-1 and TRBJ2-1, with 8 bases aligning to TRBD1. The V gene's germline CDR1 is SGHRS and CDR2 YFSETQ. There are 15 residues in the CDR3. V was pared by 4 bases and J by 5 bases, with 8 bases of the junction left unmatched. CDR3 in DNA: TGCGCCAGCAGCGGTAGGACAGGGTCCCACAATGAGCAGTTCTTC. Amino acids: CASSGRTGSHNEQFF. The variable domain in full, completed from reference TRBV5-1 and TRBJ2-1, reads KAGVTQTPRYLIKTRGQQVTLSCSPISGHRSVSWYQQTPGQGLQFLFEYFSETQRNKGNFPGRFSGRQFSNSRSEMNVSTLELGDSALYLCASSGRTGSHNEQFFGPGTRLTVL.